These T cell receptor beta chains were read from a single sample in a study of T cells in Graves' hyperthyroidism and ophthalmopathy. TCRdb called the multiplex PCR reads again in MiXCR, with one record for every CDR3 protein. The sample consists of around 290,000 distinct CDR3 sequences, 10% to 15% of them appearing once. The sample consisted of blood. These receptors were obtained from a woman in her 30s with Graves' hyperthyroidism that later progressed to Graves' ophthalmopathy. The CDR3 runs from the conserved cysteine through the conserved F or W. The order of the fields is J gene, CDR3 length, D gene, V gene, clone size, CDR3 DNA, CDR3 protein. D genes are given only for firm matches. Clone size is not always given. Where it is, it says once, few, many or a class for expanded clones.

TRBJ2-1,15,TRBD2,TRBV7-8,many,TGTGCCAGCAGCTTTAGCGGGCCCTCCTACAATGAGCAGTTCTTC,CASSFSGPSYNEQFF
TRBJ2-3,16,TRBD2,TRBV11-2,many,TGTGCCAGCAGCTTATCTAGCGGAGCTAGCACAGATACGCAGTATTTT,CASSLSSGASTDTQYF
TRBJ1-2,15,TRBD1,TRBV12-3/TRBV12-4,many,TGTGCCAGCAGTTTCACGACAGGGGGGGTGGAGGGCTACACCTTC,CASSFTTGGVEGYTF
TRBJ2-3,16,TRBD2,TRBV30,many,TGTGCCTGGAGTGCGCTAGCGGCCACTAGCACAGATACGCAGTATTTT,CAWSALAATSTDTQYF
TRBJ1-5,14,.,TRBV6-2/TRBV6-3,few,TGTGCCAGCAGTTCCAGGGAGGGGGGTCGGCCCCAGCATTTT,CASSSREGGRPQHF
TRBJ2-1,13,.,TRBV11-1,.,TGTGCCAGCTCACCACCGGGGCGGAATGAGCAGTTCTTC,CASSPPGRNEQFF
TRBJ1-2,14,.,TRBV7-2,many,TGTGCCAGCAGCTTAGATCCTTCTAACTATGGCTACACCTTC,CASSLDPSNYGYTF
TRBJ2-1,14,.,TRBV7-9,many,TGTGCCAGCAGCGACGTACGGGGGAACAATGAGCAGTTCTTC,CASSDVRGNNEQFF
TRBJ1-5,15,.,TRBV10-3,.,TGTGCCATCAGTGAGTCGACCAGTAGCAATCAGCCCCAGCATTTT,CAISESTSSNQPQHF
TRBJ2-1,14,.,TRBV7-9,many,TGTGCCAGCAGCTTAGAATACAATTACAATGAGCAGTTCTTC,CASSLEYNYNEQFF
TRBJ2-7,15,TRBD2,TRBV28,many,TGTGCCAGCAGTTTTCCCAGCGGGGCACCCTACGAGCAGTACTTC,CASSFPSGAPYEQYF